This T cell receptor beta chain originates from a study of cytomegalovirus exposure and HLA in healthy donors. The study, taken as a whole, reports: Equally common other TCR beta chains were less clonally expanded than HLA-associated ones, a later analysis found. Despite most TCR sequences being rare, some public TCRs occurred in many donors. In a later analysis, TCR beta V- and J-gene trimming was associated with a missense DCLRE1C variant.

The PCR contained 60 Vbeta and 13 Jbeta primers. Sequenced by immunoSEQ multiplex PCR; TCRdb stores in-frame clones only, minus some. There are around 170,000 clones in the sample; 84% occur only once, and about 0.39% lies in the top ten. This CDR3 contains 15 residues. V trimming: 1 base; J trimming: 1 base; junction bases outside the gene matches: 4. The germline V gene has CDR1 SEHNR and CDR2 FQNEAQ (reference sequence). About this clone: Its antigen is not known.

This TCR derives from a boy aged 2 to 10 in good health and CMV-seronegative. This chain joins TRBV7-9 and TRBJ2-7; 7 bases are a match to TRBD1. The sample comprised PBMCs. CDR3 sequence: CASSLDQGVSYEQYF. The DNA of the CDR3 is TGTGCCAGCAGCTTAGATCAGGGGGTGTCCTACGAGCAGTACTTC.